Detailed here is one TCR beta chain. Its target antigen remains unknown. Nothing much larger sits one base from this clone, and base qualities are not available. The collaborating institutions used their own protocols to collect whole blood in K2EDTA tubes. For TCRbeta analysis, collaborator samples were shipped as frozen whole blood, as isolated PBMCs, or as DNA extracted from either sample type. TCRbeta CDR3 regions were amplified from genomic DNA by means of the immunoSEQ Assay, a bias-controlled multiplex PCR. As for the authors' bioinformatics: The number of nucleated cells in each sample was estimated by amplification of reference gene primers within the assay. To quantify the absolute abundance of each unique TCRbeta CDR3 rearrangement, sequence reads were collapsed and filtered. For each sample, productive Simpson clonality was calculated as the square root of Simpson's diversity index over productive rearrangements. Imported from immuneACCESS, the table was reduced by TCRdb to in-frame sequences with V and J called. These copies leave out some clones; in studies compared against another copy, an unresolved V gene accounts for under half, and the cause of the remainder is not known. V and J calls and clone size are those listed in that table; D and trimming were worked out from the DNA. The sample table contains roughly 160,000 clones; only one count was recorded for 80% to 90% of them. The top ten hold approximately 1% of the sample.

CDR1 and CDR2 (LNHDA, SQIVND) derive from the germline V gene (reference sequence). Trimmed from V: 4 bases; trimmed from J: 3 bases; junction bases lacking a gene match: 2. CDR3 length: 13 amino acids, cysteine to phenylalanine. The sequence is cut down to CDR3 DNA, 39 bases in frame from base 1. This sample is drawn from a study of blood T cell repertoires in COVID-19 (dated by TCRdb to the early 2020s). Context from the whole study: Collaborator samples came from the United States, Italy and Spain and covered acute and convalescent phases of COVID-19. HLA class I and class II types, where available, came from metadata supplied by the sample provider rather than from assay-based typing. Nearly every sample came with metadata listing a de-identified subject ID, COVID-19 status, age in years and sex. The prospective study material was composed of cDNA or gDNA derived from T cells, B-cell-depleted T cells, or PBMCs. Samples came from the ongoing ImmuneRACE study (first 160 participants) plus 1,254 subjects from 6 global collaborators. The repertoires were made available in a free public database intended to serve as a resource for research on the immune response to SARS-CoV-2. Deeply sampled blood TCRbeta repertoires from subjects exposed to, actively infected with, or recovered from COVID-19 were included in the dataset. Results the study describes overall, beyond this receptor: The amount of clinical and demographic metadata varied by source and participant and was provided uncurated.

The sequencing input was peripheral blood. The V and J segments used are TRBV19 and TRBJ1-2, with 7 central nucleotides matching TRBD1. The clonotype originates from a man aged 35-49 years with acute or convalescent COVID-19. CDR3 loop: CASSTGQDYGYTF. The nucleotide sequence is given as TGTGCCAGTAGTACCGGACAGGACTATGGCTACACCTTC.